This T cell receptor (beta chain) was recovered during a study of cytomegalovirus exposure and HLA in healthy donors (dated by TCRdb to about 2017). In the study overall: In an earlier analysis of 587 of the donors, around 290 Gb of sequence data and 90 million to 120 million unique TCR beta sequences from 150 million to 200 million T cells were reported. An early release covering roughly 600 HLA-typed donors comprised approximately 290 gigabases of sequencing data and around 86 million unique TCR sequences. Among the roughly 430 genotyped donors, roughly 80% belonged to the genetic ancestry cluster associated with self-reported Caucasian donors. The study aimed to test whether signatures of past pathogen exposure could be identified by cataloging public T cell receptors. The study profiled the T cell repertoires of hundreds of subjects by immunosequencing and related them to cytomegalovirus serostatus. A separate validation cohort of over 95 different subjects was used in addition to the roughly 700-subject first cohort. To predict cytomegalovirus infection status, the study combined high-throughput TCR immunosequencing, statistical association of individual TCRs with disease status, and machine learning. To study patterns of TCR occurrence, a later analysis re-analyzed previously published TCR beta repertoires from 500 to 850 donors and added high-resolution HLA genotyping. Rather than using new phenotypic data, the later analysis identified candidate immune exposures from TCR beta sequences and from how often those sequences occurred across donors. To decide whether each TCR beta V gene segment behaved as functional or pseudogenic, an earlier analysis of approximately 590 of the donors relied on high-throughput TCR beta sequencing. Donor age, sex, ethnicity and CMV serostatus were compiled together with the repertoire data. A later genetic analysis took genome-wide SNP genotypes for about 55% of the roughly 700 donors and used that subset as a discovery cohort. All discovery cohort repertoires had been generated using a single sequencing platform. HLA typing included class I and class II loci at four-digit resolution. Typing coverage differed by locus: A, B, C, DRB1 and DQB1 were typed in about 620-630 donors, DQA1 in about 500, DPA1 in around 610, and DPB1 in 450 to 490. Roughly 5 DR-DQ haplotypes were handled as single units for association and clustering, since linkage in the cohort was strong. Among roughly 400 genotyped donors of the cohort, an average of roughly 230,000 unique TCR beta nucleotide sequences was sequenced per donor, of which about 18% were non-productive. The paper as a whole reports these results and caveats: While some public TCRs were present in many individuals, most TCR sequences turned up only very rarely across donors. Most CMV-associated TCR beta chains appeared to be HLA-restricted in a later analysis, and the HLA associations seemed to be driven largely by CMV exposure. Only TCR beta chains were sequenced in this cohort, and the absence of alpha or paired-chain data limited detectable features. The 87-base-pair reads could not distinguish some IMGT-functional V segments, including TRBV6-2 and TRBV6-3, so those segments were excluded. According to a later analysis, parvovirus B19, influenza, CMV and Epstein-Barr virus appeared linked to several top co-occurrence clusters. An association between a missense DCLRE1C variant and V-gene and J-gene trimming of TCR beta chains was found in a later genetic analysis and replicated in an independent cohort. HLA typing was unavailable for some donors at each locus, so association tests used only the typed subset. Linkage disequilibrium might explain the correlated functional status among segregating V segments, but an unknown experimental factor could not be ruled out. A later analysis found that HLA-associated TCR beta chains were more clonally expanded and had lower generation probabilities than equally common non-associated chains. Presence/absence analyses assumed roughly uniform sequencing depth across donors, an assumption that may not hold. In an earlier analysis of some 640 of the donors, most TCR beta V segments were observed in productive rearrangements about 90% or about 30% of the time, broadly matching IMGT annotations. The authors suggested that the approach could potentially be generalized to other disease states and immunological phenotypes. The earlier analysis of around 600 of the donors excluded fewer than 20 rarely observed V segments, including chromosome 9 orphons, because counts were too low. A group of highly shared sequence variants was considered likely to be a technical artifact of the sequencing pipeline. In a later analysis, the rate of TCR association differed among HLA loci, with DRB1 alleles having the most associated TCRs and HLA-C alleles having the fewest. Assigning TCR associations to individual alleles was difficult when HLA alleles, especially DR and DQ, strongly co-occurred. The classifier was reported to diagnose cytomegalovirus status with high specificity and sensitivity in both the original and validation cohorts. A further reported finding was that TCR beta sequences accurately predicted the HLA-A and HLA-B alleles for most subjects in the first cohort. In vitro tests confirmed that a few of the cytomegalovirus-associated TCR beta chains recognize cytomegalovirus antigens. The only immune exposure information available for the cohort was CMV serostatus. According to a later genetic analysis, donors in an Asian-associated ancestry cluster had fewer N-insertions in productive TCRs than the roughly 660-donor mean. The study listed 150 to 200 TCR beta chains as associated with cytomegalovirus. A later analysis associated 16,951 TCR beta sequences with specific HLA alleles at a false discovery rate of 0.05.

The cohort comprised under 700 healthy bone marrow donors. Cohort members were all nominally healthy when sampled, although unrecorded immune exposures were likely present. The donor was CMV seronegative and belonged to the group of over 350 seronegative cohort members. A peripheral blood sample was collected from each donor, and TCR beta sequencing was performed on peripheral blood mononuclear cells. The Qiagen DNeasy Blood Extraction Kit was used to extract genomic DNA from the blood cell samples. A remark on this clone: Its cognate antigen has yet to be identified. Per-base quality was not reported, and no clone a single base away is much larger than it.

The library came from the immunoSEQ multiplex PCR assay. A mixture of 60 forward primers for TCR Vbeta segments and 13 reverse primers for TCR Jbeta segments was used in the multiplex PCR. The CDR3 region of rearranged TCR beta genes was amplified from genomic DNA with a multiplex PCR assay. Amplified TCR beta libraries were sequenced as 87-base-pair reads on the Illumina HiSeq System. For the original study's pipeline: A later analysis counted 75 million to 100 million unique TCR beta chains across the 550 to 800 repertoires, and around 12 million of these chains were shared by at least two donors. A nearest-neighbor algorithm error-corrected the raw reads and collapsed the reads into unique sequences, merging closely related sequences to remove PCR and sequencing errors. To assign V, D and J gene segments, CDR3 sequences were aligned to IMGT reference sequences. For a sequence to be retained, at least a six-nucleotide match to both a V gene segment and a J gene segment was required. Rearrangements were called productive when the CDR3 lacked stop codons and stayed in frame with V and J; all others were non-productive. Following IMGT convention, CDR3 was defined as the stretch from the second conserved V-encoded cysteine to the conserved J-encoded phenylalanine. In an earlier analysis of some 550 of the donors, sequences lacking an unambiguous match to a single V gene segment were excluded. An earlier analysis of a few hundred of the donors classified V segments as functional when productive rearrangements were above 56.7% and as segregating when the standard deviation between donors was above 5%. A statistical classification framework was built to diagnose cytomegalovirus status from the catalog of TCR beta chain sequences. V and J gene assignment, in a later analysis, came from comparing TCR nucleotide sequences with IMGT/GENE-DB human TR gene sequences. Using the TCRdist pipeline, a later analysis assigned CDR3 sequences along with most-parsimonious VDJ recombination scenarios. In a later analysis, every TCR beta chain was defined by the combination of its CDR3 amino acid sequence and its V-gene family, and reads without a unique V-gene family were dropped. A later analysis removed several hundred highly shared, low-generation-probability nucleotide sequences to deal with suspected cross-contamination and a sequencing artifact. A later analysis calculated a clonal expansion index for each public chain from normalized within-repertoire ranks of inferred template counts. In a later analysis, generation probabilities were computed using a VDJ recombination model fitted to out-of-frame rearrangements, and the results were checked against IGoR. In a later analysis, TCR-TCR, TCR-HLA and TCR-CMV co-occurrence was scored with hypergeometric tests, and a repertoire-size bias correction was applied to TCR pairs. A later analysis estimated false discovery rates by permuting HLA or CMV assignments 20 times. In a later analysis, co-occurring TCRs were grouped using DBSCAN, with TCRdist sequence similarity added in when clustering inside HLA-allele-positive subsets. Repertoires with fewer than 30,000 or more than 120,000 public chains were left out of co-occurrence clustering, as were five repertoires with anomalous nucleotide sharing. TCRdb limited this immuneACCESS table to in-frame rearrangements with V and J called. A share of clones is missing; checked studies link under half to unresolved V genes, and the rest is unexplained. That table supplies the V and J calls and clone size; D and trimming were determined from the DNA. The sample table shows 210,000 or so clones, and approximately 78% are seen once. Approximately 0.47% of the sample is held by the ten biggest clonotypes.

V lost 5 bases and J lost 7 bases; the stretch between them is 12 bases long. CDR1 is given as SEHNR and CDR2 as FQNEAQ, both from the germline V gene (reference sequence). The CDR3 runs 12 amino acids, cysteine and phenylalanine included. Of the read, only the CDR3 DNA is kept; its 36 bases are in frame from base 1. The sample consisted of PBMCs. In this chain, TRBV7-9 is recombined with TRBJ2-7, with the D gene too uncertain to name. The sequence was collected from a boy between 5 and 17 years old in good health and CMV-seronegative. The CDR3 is CASSLSVREQYF. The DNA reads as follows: TGTGCCAGCAGCCTATCGGTGCGTGAGCAGTACTTC.